Listed below are T cell receptor beta chains from one sample, sequenced in a study of blood T cell repertoires in COVID-19. Assay: immunoSEQ multiplex PCR; the TCRdb copy retains only in-frame clones and omits some. This table has 95,000 to 100,000 clones, around 94% appearing once. The sequencing input was peripheral blood. The origin of the receptors is a man aged 45 to 65 with active COVID-19. CDR3s include the opening cysteine and the closing phenylalanine or tryptophan. Each record gives: J gene, D gene, clone size, V gene, CDR3 length, CDR3 DNA, CDR3 protein. A D gene is named only where the DNA matches it firmly. Expanded clones get a size class; other rows say once, few or many, or leave the size out.

TRBJ1-2 | NA | NA | TRBV7-9 | 13 | TGTGCCAGCAGCCCAGACAGGCGGTATGGCTACACCTTC | CASSPDRRYGYTF
TRBJ2-2 | TRBD2 | NA | TRBV6-2/TRBV6-3 | 19 | TGTGCCAGCAGTTACTCGATGGGACTAGCGGGACGAACGACCGGGGAGCTGTTTTTT | CASSYSMGLAGRTTGELFF
TRBJ2-7 | NA | NA | TRBV18 | 14 | TGTGCCAGCTCACCACAGGCAGGGGCTTCCGAGCAGTACTTC | CASSPQAGASEQYF
TRBJ2-1 | NA | once | TRBV19 | 15 | TGTGCCAGTAGTATAGGGGCGGGCCACTACAATGAGCAGTTCTTC | CASSIGAGHYNEQFF
TRBJ1-1 | NA | NA | TRBV7-9 | 14 | TGTGCCAGCAGCTTGGGGCAGTCGAACACTGAAGCTTTCTTT | CASSLGQSNTEAFF
TRBJ2-7 | NA | NA | TRBV28 | 15 | TGTGCCAGCAGTGAAAAAGGGGTCCCCTCTGAAGAGCAGTACTTC | CASSEKGVPSEEQYF
TRBJ2-7 | TRBD1 | NA | TRBV29-1 | 12 | TGCAGCGTTGCACAGGGGGCCTACGAGCAGTACTTC | CSVAQGAYEQYF
TRBJ2-1 | TRBD2 | NA | TRBV4-1 | 17 | TGCGCCAGCAGCCAAGATCGAGGACTAGCGGGAGTCGTTGAGCAGTTCTTC | CASSQDRGLAGVVEQFF
TRBJ1-1 | NA | NA | TRBV27 | 16 | TGTGCCAGCAATCCCGGGGGGGCAAAGGGGAACACTGAAGCTTTCTTT | CASNPGGAKGNTEAFF
TRBJ1-1 | NA | once | TRBV7-9 | 13 | TGTGCCAGCAGCCCCGGGGGGAACACTGAAGCTTTCTTT | CASSPGGNTEAFF
TRBJ2-5 | TRBD2 | NA | TRBV2 | 16 | TGTGCCAGCAGGCTGATTCGTAGCGGGAGCGGGGAGACCCAGTACTTC | CASRLIRSGSGETQYF
TRBJ1-1 | NA | NA | TRBV9 | 13 | TGTGCCAGCAGCTTCACTACGGACTTTGAAGCTTTCTTT | CASSFTTDFEAFF
TRBJ2-1 | TRBD2 | NA | TRBV25-1 | 14 | TGTGCCAGCACCCCTAGCGGGACTTACAATGAGCAGTTCTTC | CASTPSGTYNEQFF
TRBJ2-3 | NA | NA | TRBV5-4 | 14 | TGTGCCAGCAGCTCTCAAGCGGGCACAGATACGCAGTATTTT | CASSSQAGTDTQYF
TRBJ2-7 | TRBD2 | NA | TRBV30 | 13 | TGTGCCGTTACTAGCGGGAGTAGGTACGAGCAGTACTTC | CAVTSGSRYEQYF
TRBJ1-1 | TRBD1 | NA | TRBV5-4 | 15 | TGTGCCAGCAGCCCGGGGACAGATGGTGGGGATGAAGCTTTCTTT | CASSPGTDGGDEAFF
TRBJ1-5 | NA | NA | TRBV6-1 | 21 | TGTGCCAGCAGTGAAGCGCCCCTCGCGCCAGGCGCCTCAGGTGGCAATCAGCCCCAGCATTTT | CASSEAPLAPGASGGNQPQHF
TRBJ1-2 | TRBD1 | NA | TRBV2 | 14 | TGTGCCAGCAGTCCACAGGGGGGCGGCTATGGCTACACCTTC | CASSPQGGGYGYTF